The 27 T cell receptor beta chains reported below all come from one sample, sequenced in a study of human T cells and chemical hapten exposure. The time point: patch test 3, about 24 weeks after DPC sensitization. Treatment in this sample: therapeutic diphenylcyclopropenone sensitization with weekly scalp DPC. TCRdb re-derived calls from the RACE reads in MiXCR, one entry per CDR3 protein. The sample lists about 160,000 distinct CDR3 sequences; 25% to 35% were seen once. This specimen was whole blood, taken in connection with sensitization to the hapten diphenylcyclopropenone (DPC). Source of these receptors: a woman younger than 35 with alopecia areata. Some clones in this sample may be carry-over from other donors' samples.

This clonotype came up a few times. The gene calls are TRBV9 and TRBJ2-5; TRBD1 matches at 12 bases. Germline-derived CDR1 and CDR2 are SGDLS and YYNGEE. The CDR3 consists of 16 residues. Trimming at V came to 3 bases and at J to 6 bases, leaving 9 bases not matched to a gene. CDR3 sequence reads: CASSAPGTGGWKTQYF. The CDR3, as DNA: TGTGCCAGCAGCGCGCCCGGGACAGGGGGCTGGAAGACCCAGTACTTC.

This clonotype was found a few times. The chain couples TRBV5-1 to TRBJ2-7; the D gene is possibly TRBD2 (5 bases). The CDR3 consists of 13 residues. V lost 0 bases and J 3 bases, leaving 7 bases between the germline ends. CDR1 and CDR2 from the germline V gene are SGHRS and YFSETQ. The CDR3 sequence: CASSLARGYEQYF. In DNA form, the CDR3 reads TGCGCCAGCAGCTTGGCCCGGGGCTACGAGCAGTACTTC.

This clonotype has just a few counts. The V and J genes are TRBV7-2 and TRBJ2-7, with a weak D call TRBD2 (6 bases). This CDR3 region has 14 residues. Germline V gene data show CDR1 as SGHTA and CDR2 as FQGNSA. Trimming took off 6 bases at V and 0 bases at J, with 12 bases between the two ends. CDR3 amino acids: CASSLGGVSYEQYF. The DNA of the CDR3 is TGTGCCAGCAGTTTGGGGGGAGTCTCCTACGAGCAGTACTTC.

The chain uses TRBV18 and TRBJ2-1; 14 bases align to TRBD2. Trimming took 4 bases from V and 10 from J; bases not matched to a gene: 9. Germline V gene lookup returns CDR1 KGHSH and CDR2 LQKENI. This CDR3 has 16 amino acids. The chain's CDR3 is CASSRRTSGRIREQFF. CDR3 sequence (DNA): TGTGCCAGCTCACGACGGACTAGCGGGAGGATCAGAGAGCAGTTCTTC. Looking up the rest from reference TRBV18 and TRBJ2-1 gives the full variable domain: NAGVMQNPRHLVRRRGQEARLRCSPMKGHSHVYWYRQLPEEGLKFMVYLQKENIIDESGMPKERFSAEFPKEGPSILRIQQVVRGDSAAYFCASSRRTSGRIREQFFGPGTRLTVL.

The chain employs TRBV7-6 and TRBJ2-5; TRBD2 matches 10 bases. The junction had 5 bases not matched to a gene; V was cut back by 6 bases and J by 1 base. CDR3 length: 15 residues. Germline CDR1 and CDR2: SGHVS and FNYEAQ. The CDR3 sequence is CASSRTSGLQETQYF. CDR3 DNA sequence: TGTGCCAGCAGTCGGACTAGCGGTCTCCAAGAGACCCAGTACTTC.

The CDR3 sequence: CASSVAGDTDTQYF. CDR3 sequence (DNA): TGTGCCAGCAGTGTAGCGGGGGACACAGATACGCAGTATTTT. The chain combines TRBV2 with TRBJ2-3; TRBD2 agrees at 9 bases. Unmatched junction bases numbered 1, after V lost 4 bases and J lost 2 bases. The CDR3 loop spans 14 amino acids. CDR1 is SNHLY, CDR2 FYNNEI, per germline.

The V and J genes are TRBV24-1 and TRBJ2-1; 7 nucleotides match TRBD1. The V and J ends lost 1 base and 5 bases, in that order; junction bases with no gene match: 10. CDR1 and CDR2 from the germline V gene are KGHDR and SFDVKD. This CDR3 is 17 amino acids long. CDR3 in DNA: TGTGCCACCAGTGATTTACAGGGGCAGCGCGGACACAATGAGCAGTTCTTC. It encodes CATSDLQGQRGHNEQFF.

This rearrangement joins TRBV12-3 or TRBV12-4 to TRBJ2-1; 10 bases match TRBD2. V trimming: 6 bases; J trimming: 1 base; junction bases outside the gene matches: 3. The CDR3 has 15 residues. CDR3 nucleotides: TGTGCCAGCAGGACACTAGCGGGATCCTACAATGAGCAGTTCTTC. It is translated as CASRTLAGSYNEQFF.

This clonotype occurred many times. V is TRBV6-5 and J is TRBJ1-2, with a tentative D call TRBD1 (6 bases). Between the trimmed V and J ends, which lost 6 bases and 2 bases, there was a span of 10 bases. The CDR3 totals 13 residues. In germline, CDR1 is MNHEY, CDR2 SVGAGI. The CDR3 here is CASSSGQNYGYTF. CDR3 nucleotide sequence: TGTGCCAGCAGCTCCGGACAGAACTATGGCTACACCTTC.

The chain recombines TRBV3-1 with TRBJ2-1; the match to TRBD1 covers 9 bases. CDR1 LGHDT and CDR2 YNNKEL come from the germline V gene (reference sequence). This CDR3 region has 15 residues. Unmatched junction bases numbered 6, after V lost 4 bases and J lost 5 bases. The CDR3 spells CASSPWTGANNEQFF. The CDR3 DNA follows: TGTGCCAGCAGCCCCTGGACAGGGGCGAACAATGAGCAGTTCTTC.

This clonotype was seen ten or more times. The gene calls are TRBV4-3 and TRBJ1-1; a weak D match, TRBD1 (6 bases). This CDR3 has 14 residues. V was clipped by 1 base and J by 3 bases, with 9 bases between them. The V gene's germline CDR1 is LGHNA and CDR2 YSLEER. The CDR3 region has the DNA TGCGCCAGCAGCCAAGGACAGGTAGACACTGAAGCTTTCTTT. It encodes CASSQGQVDTEAFF.

This clonotype was seen repeatedly, ten times or more. V and J are TRBV9 and TRBJ2-7; 7 bases match TRBD2. Trimming took 2 bases from V and 2 from J; bases not matched to a gene: 4. Germline CDR1 SGDLS, CDR2 YYNGEE. The CDR3 runs to 14 residues. The CDR3 sequence is CASSVGGSTYEQYF. CDR3 sequence (DNA): TGTGCCAGCAGCGTCGGGGGGTCAACCTACGAGCAGTACTTC.

This clonotype was counted at least ten times. The V gene is TRBV11-1, the J gene TRBJ2-5, with D unresolved. The germline V gene has CDR1 SGHAT and CDR2 FQDESV (reference sequence). Trimming cost V 0 bases and J 2 bases, with 10 bases left between them. This CDR3 region has 15 residues. The CDR3 here is CASSLAAGLQETQYF. DNA for the CDR3: TGTGCCAGCAGCTTAGCTGCAGGTCTGCAAGAGACCCAGTACTTC.

This clonotype was seen a handful of times. The chain is built from TRBV4-3 and TRBJ2-2; D unclear. The length of the CDR3 is 15 residues. V lost 0 bases and J 4 bases, leaving 9 bases between the germline ends. Germline V gene lookup returns CDR1 LGHNA and CDR2 YSLEER. The CDR3 DNA is TGCGCCAGCAGCCAAGATCGGCTGGGCACCGGGGAGCTGTTTTTT. As protein: CASSQDRLGTGELFF.

The rearrangement uses TRBV9 and TRBJ1-4; the match to TRBD1 covers 7 bases. V was pared by 4 bases and J by 7 bases, with 13 bases of the junction left unmatched. The CDR3 is 16 amino acids. Germline V lookup: CDR1 SGDLS, CDR2 YYNGEE. The CDR3 loop is CASSLGVQGGFEKLFF. The CDR3 region has the DNA TGTGCCAGCAGCCTAGGGGTGCAGGGGGGTTTTGAAAAACTGTTTTTT.

V usage is TRBV29-1 and J usage is TRBJ2-7, with D perhaps matching TRBD1 (5 bases). Germline CDR1 reads SQVTM; CDR2 reads ANQGSEA. Trimming left V 4 bases short and J 5 bases short, with 15 bases between. This CDR3 comprises 13 residues. The CDR3 DNA follows: TGCAGCGTTGCCGAACAGGTTCGGCACGAGCAGTACTTC. Translating it yields CSVAEQVRHEQYF.

V is TRBV7-9 and J is TRBJ2-3, with 8 bases that match TRBD1. The ends lost 6 bases at V and 1 base at J; junction bases unmatched: 9. Germline V gives CDR1 SEHNR, CDR2 FQNEAQ (reference sequence). The CDR3 contains 16 residues. The CDR3 region has the DNA TGTGCCAGCAGTTCGACAGGGGACCGACGCACAGATACGCAGTATTTT. Encoded protein: CASSSTGDRRTDTQYF.

The rearrangement joins TRBV13 to TRBJ1-4; TRBD1 aligns across 8 bases. Germline loops: CDR1 PRHDT, CDR2 FYEKMQ (reference sequence). Trimming cost V 4 bases and J 5 bases; bases outside gene matches: 6. The CDR3 length is 15 residues. CDR3: CASSSTGVRNEKLFF. In DNA form, the CDR3 reads TGTGCCAGCAGCTCGACAGGGGTCAGGAATGAAAAACTGTTTTTT.

The chain links TRBV29-1 to TRBJ1-1; no firm D call. V lost 3 bases and J 8 bases, leaving 10 bases between the germline ends. Germline-derived CDR1 and CDR2 are SQVTM and ANQGSEA. The CDR3 is made up of 11 amino acids. CDR3 sequence: CSVDRPVEAFF. The CDR3 DNA follows: TGCAGCGTTGACAGGCCCGTCGAAGCTTTCTTT.

The sample holds a few counts of this clonotype. The chain combines TRBV5-1 with TRBJ1-1; D remains ambiguous. This CDR3 is built from 15 residues. Trimming pared 1 base from V and 1 base from J, leaving 11 bases between. CDR1 SGHRS and CDR2 YFSETQ come from the germline V gene. CDR3 nucleotide sequence: TGCGCCAGCAGCTTGAATCCGGACCCGAACACTGAAGCTTTCTTT. Its translation is CASSLNPDPNTEAFF.

The chain carries TRBV27 and TRBJ1-6; a possible D gene is TRBD1 (5 bases). V lost 4 bases, J lost 7 bases, and 11 bases lay in between. The length of the CDR3 is 14 residues. Germline CDR1 reads MNHEY; CDR2 reads SMNVEV (reference sequence). CDR3: CASSSGRGNSPLHF. CDR3 sequence (DNA): TGTGCCAGCAGTTCAGGACGGGGGAATTCACCCCTCCACTTT.

This clonotype was seen only once. The gene calls are TRBV6-5 and TRBJ2-1; no clear D. This CDR3 region has 13 residues. Trimming removed 6 bases at V and 5 bases at J, with 11 bases between. Per the germline V gene, CDR1 is MNHEY and CDR2 is SVGAGI. In DNA form, the CDR3 reads TGTGCCAGCAGGGATAGCCCAAACAATGAGCAGTTCTTC. Translating it yields CASRDSPNNEQFF.

This clonotype was recorded many times. The V call is TRBV2, the J call TRBJ2-5; possible D gene TRBD2, 6 bases. Deletions cut 7 bases from V and 4 bases from J, with 16 bases between. The germline CDR1 and CDR2 sequences are SNHLY and FYNNEI. The CDR3 sequence is 14 residues long. The CDR3 loop reads CASTEAGIAETQYF. CDR3 bases: TGTGCCAGCACCGAGGCGGGGATTGCAGAGACCCAGTACTTC.

The rearrangement uses TRBV7-9 and TRBJ2-7, with 7 bases aligning to TRBD1. There are 16 residues in the CDR3. After removal of 5 bases from V and 4 bases from J, the junction contained 14 bases not matched to a gene. Germline lookup yields CDR1 SEHNR and CDR2 FQNEAQ (reference sequence). The CDR3 DNA follows: TGTGCCAGCAGCCCCCGACAGGGTCCGACCGTTTACGAGCAGTACTTC. Translated, it gives CASSPRQGPTVYEQYF.

The rearrangement joins TRBV4-1 to TRBJ1-2; D not resolved. The CDR3 contains 14 residues. Germline V lookup: CDR1 MGHRA, CDR2 YSYEKL. Trimming took 11 bases from V and 4 from J, leaving 20 bases between them. The DNA of the CDR3 is TGCGCCTCCAGCGAGGGCGGAACCTTCTATGGCTACACCTTC. Translation gives CASSEGGTFYGYTF.

V and J are TRBV6-2 or TRBV6-3 and TRBJ2-7; 11 bases align to TRBD2. The CDR3 has 16 amino acids. Germline assignment: CDR1 MNHEY and CDR2 SVGEGT. Germline trimming cut 6 bases from V and 4 bases from J; bases unmatched to any gene: 11. The CDR3 here is CASRGLAVFPLYEQYF. The CDR3 DNA reads as TGTGCCAGCAGGGGACTAGCGGTTTTTCCCCTTTACGAGCAGTACTTC.

This chain uses TRBV10-3 with TRBJ2-3, with unresolved D. CDR3 length: 12 residues. Germline V gene sequence: CDR1 ENHRY, CDR2 SYGVKD. V dropped 7 bases and J dropped 4 bases, with 9 bases sitting between them. CDR3 nucleotides: TGTGCCATCACCGACTTGTCAGATACGCAGTATTTT. This encodes CAITDLSDTQYF.